This TCR beta chain was documented in a study of naive and memory T cell subsets. General study results and limits: Clonotypes here are unpaired alpha or beta chain sequences. A few larger clonotypes appeared in naive repertoires, especially CD8, possibly memory cells re-expressing CD45RA. Diversity fell and Gini index rose from naive through CM, EM, EMRA.

The CDR3 extends over 18 amino acids. The J segment lost 4 bases and the V segment lost 2 bases, leaving 14 bases of the junction unmatched. CDR1 and CDR2 (germline): MNHEY, SVGAGI. The beta constant-region primer was an equimolar mix of two oligonucleotides covering TRBC1 and TRBC2. Nested alpha and beta constant-region primers with the SP2 primer drove four PCR rounds on ligated cDNA. TCRdb re-called the UMI-ligation and nested PCR reads through MiXCR, storing one row per CDR3 protein. The sample yields about 140,000 distinct CDR3 sequences, about 20% seen once. The sample holds a few counts of this clonotype. The target antigen is unknown. CD4+ T cell IFNgamma after overnight CMV lysate exposure gave donor CMV status.

This chain links TRBV6-5 with TRBJ2-7, with 10 nucleotides matching TRBD2. The source material was naive CD8+ T cells from blood. The receptor comes from a human donor in good health. CDR3 bases: TGTGCCAGCAGTTACCGTACAGGGACTAGCGAGTTACAGTACGAGCAGTACTTC. Encoded protein: CASSYRTGTSELQYEQYF.